The 9 T cell receptor beta chains below come from one sample, sequenced in a study of breast tumors, draining lymph nodes, adjacent tissues. Each CDR3 protein gets one entry after TCRdb re-called the multiplex PCR reads with MiXCR. The sample lists a few hundred thousand distinct CDR3 sequences; less than 40% were seen once. The lymph nodes were axillary draining lymph nodes from breast cancer patients. The specimen was axillary lymph node tissue. All receptors come from a female donor with breast cancer. Some clones in this sample may be carry-over from other donors' samples.

The chain is built from TRBV9 and TRBJ1-6, with no clear D. This CDR3 contains 10 residues. The germline CDR1 and CDR2 sequences are SGDLS and YYNGEE. The ends were cut back, 4 bases at V and 12 bases at J, with 5 bases in the middle. In DNA form, the CDR3 reads TGTGCCAGCAGCATACAACCCCTCCACTTT. Protein sequence: CASSIQPLHF.

This clonotype was seen once. It may be a read error: a sequence one base away is much more abundant. The gene calls are TRBV11-3 and TRBJ1-6; D gene uncertain. The V end lost 5 bases, the J end lost 10 bases, and 15 bases lay between the germline ends. This CDR3 comprises 14 residues. CDR1 and CDR2 (germline): SGHNT, YENEEA. CDR3 DNA sequence: TGTGCCAGCAGCCCCGGGAGTCCGGCGTCACCCCTCCACTTT. It specifies CASSPGSPASPLHF. The full variable domain, with the rest looked up from reference TRBV11-3 and TRBJ1-6, is EAGVVQSPRYKIIEKKQPVAFWCNPISGHNTLYWYLQNLGQGPELLIRYENEEAVDDSQLPKDRFSAERLKGVDSTLKIQPAELGDSAVYLCASSPGSPASPLHFGNGTRLTVT.

V usage is TRBV7-2 and J usage is TRBJ1-2; no reliable D call. CDR3 length: 13 residues. The ends were cut back, 5 bases at V and 4 bases at J, with 11 bases in the middle. Germline V lookup: CDR1 SGHTA, CDR2 FQGNSA. This CDR3 reads CASSNHQAYGYTF. The CDR3 DNA sequence: TGTGCCAGCAGCAACCATCAGGCCTATGGCTACACCTTC.

This clonotype occurred many times. The chain joins TRBV20-1 to TRBJ2-7; 8 bases map to TRBD1. The CDR3 consists of 16 residues. Germline lookup yields CDR1 DFQATT and CDR2 SNEGSKA (reference sequence). Germline trimming cut 0 bases from V and 2 bases from J; bases unmatched to any gene: 9. This CDR3 reads CSARERVAGQAYEQYF. In DNA, the CDR3 is TGCAGTGCTAGAGAGAGGGTGGCGGGACAGGCCTACGAGCAGTACTTC.

This clonotype was seen at least ten times. The V gene is TRBV20-1, the J gene TRBJ1-2, with 7 positions matching TRBD1. The CDR3 is made up of 12 amino acids. Germline V CDR1 and CDR2: DFQATT, SNEGSKA (reference sequence). V shed 3 bases and J 13 bases; nucleotides not matched to a gene: 11. The CDR3 reads CSASRTGALSTF. CDR3 coding DNA: TGCAGTGCTAGCAGGACAGGCGCGTTGTCCACCTTC.

Of note for this clonotype: Mismatch with germline at one junction end may stem from a read error. This chain connects TRBV10-3 to TRBJ2-3, with 7 nucleotides matching TRBD2. Germline V gene lookup returns CDR1 ENHRY and CDR2 SYGVKD. This CDR3 spans 13 amino acids. This CDR3 reads CASSDGGEDAQYF. The CDR3 DNA reads TGTGCCAGCAGTGATGGGGGGGAGGATGCGCAGTATTTT.

A word on this clonotype: The junction departs from the called germline gene at one end, perhaps through a read error. V gene TRBV4-1 combines with J gene TRBJ1-2, with D possibly matching TRBD1 (5 bases). CDR3 length equals 16 residues. From germline, CDR1 is MGHRA and CDR2 YSYEKL. This chain's CDR3 is CASSLVRQGPVYGYTF. CDR3 bases: TGTGCCAGCAGCTTGGTCCGGCAGGGACCCGTTTATGGCTACACCTTC.

This clonotype was counted between two and nine times. One base away lies a much larger clone, so this may be a sequencing read error. The chain has TRBV11-2 and TRBJ1-2; D gene ambiguous. This CDR3 spans 14 amino acids. Germline lookup yields CDR1 SGHAT and CDR2 FQNNGV. The V gene lost 6 bases and the J gene lost 4 bases, with 15 bases spanning the gap. CDR3 nucleotides: TGTGCCAGCAGGCCCGTCCAAAACACCTATGGCTACACCTTC. It translates to CASRPVQNTYGYTF.

This chain links TRBV20-1 with TRBJ2-2, with a possible D match to TRBD2 (5 bases). V lost 0 bases and J 7 bases, leaving 6 bases between the germline ends. This CDR3 comprises 12 residues. The V gene's germline CDR1 is DFQATT and CDR2 SNEGSKA (reference sequence). DNA for the CDR3: TGCAGTGCTAGAGAGGGGAGCGGGGAGCTGTTTTTT. Its translation: CSAREGSGELFF.